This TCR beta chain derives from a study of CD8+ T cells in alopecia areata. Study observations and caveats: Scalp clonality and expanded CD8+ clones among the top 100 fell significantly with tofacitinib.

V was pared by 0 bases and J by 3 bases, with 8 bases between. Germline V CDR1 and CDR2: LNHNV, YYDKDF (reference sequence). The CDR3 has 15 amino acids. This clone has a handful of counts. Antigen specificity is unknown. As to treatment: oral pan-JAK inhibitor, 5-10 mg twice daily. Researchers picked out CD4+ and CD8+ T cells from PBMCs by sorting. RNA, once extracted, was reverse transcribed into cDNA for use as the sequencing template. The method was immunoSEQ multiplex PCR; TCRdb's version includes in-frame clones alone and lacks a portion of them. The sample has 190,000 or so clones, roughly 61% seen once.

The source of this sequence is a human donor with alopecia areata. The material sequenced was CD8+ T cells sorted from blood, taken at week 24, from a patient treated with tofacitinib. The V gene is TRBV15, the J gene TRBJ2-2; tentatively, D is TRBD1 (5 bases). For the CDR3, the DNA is TGTGCCACCAGCAGAGATTGGACATACACCGGGGAGCTGTTTTTT. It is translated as CATSRDWTYTGELFF.